A single sample is the source of the 15 T cell receptor beta chains below, sequenced in a study of blood T cell repertoires in COVID-19. Method: immunoSEQ multiplex PCR; TCRdb's copy keeps in-frame clones and lacks some. The data hold roughly 350,000 clones, with approximately 91% observed a single time. Sequencing was performed on peripheral blood. These receptors all come from a woman in her sixties or seventies with COVID-19, enrolled during active disease.

This chain joins TRBV5-5 and TRBJ1-4; D may be TRBD1 (5 bases). Germline CDR1 is SGHKS and CDR2 is YYEKEE (reference sequence). V lost 4 bases and J lost 5, with 18 bases in between. This CDR3 is 16 amino acids long. The CDR3 coding sequence is TGTGCCAGCAGCAAATCCTCCGGGACTGAAAATGAAAAACTGTTTTTT. This translates into CASSKSSGTENEKLFF.

The rearrangement uses TRBV6-2 or TRBV6-3 and TRBJ1-5, with D uncertain. Per the germline V gene, CDR1 is MNHEY and CDR2 is SVGEGT. The V and J ends lost 2 bases and 6 bases respectively, with 8 bases between them. This CDR3 region has 13 residues. The DNA of the CDR3 is TGTGCCAGCAGTTACACTGGAGGTCAGCCCCAGCATTTT. Translating gives CASSYTGGQPQHF.

This clone was picked up one time. The chain links TRBV7-2 to TRBJ2-3; 8 bases align to TRBD2. CDR3 length: 15 amino acids. The germline V gene has CDR1 SGHTA and CDR2 FQGNSA. V dropped 5 bases and J dropped 0; count of bases not matched to a gene: 4. The CDR3 DNA reads as TGTGCCAGCAGCCAGCGGGGGCCGAGCACAGATACGCAGTATTTT. Translating gives CASSQRGPSTDTQYF.

The sample holds one count of this clone. This chain joins TRBV29-1 and TRBJ1-1; D not resolved. Germline loops: CDR1 SQVTM, CDR2 ANQGSEA. This CDR3 contains 14 residues. With 7 bases removed from V and 4 bases from J, the gap between germline ends came to 19 bases. The CDR3 DNA reads TGCAGCGCCCACGGGTATGGCCGGAGCACTGAAGCTTTCTTT. The encoded protein is CSAHGYGRSTEAFF.

The chain carries TRBV7-2 and TRBJ2-1; 8 bases align to TRBD2. Per germline, CDR1 SGHTA and CDR2 FQGNSA. This CDR3 contains 14 residues. V was clipped by 5 bases and J by 5 bases; unmatched bases: 5. DNA of the CDR3: TGTGCCAGCAGCCTACAGACTAGCGACAATGAGCAGTTCTTC. Its protein is CASSLQTSDNEQFF.

The chain couples TRBV29-1 to TRBJ1-2, with 7 bases that match TRBD1. With 6 bases clipped from V and 8 bases from J, the junction kept 12 bases outside the gene matches. The V gene's germline CDR1 is SQVTM and CDR2 ANQGSEA. The CDR3 contains 13 residues. CDR3 coding DNA: TGCAGCGTAGGATTGACAGGGAACGGCGGCTACACCTTC. It codes for CSVGLTGNGGYTF.

The chain links TRBV7-9 to TRBJ1-1; possible D gene TRBD1, 5 bases. This CDR3 has 13 amino acids. Germline-derived CDR1 and CDR2 are SEHNR and FQNEAQ (reference sequence). V lost 2 bases to trimming and J lost 10 bases, with 14 bases between them. Written as DNA, the CDR3 is TGTGCCAGCAGCTTATTCACCAGGGTGGGAGCTTTCTTT. This gives the protein CASSLFTRVGAFF.

The V and J genes are TRBV5-1 and TRBJ1-2; 8 bases are a match to TRBD1. Germline V gene lookup returns CDR1 SGHRS and CDR2 YFSETQ. The trim removed 3 bases at V and 8 bases at J, leaving 12 bases unmatched. The CDR3 length is 15 residues. The CDR3 region is CASSYSGGRGSGYTF. CDR3 sequence (DNA): TGCGCCAGCAGCTACTCAGGGGGCAGGGGTTCCGGCTACACCTTC.

The rearrangement uses TRBV18 and TRBJ1-1; 8 bases match TRBD1. The CDR3 has 15 residues. Germline trimming cut 8 bases from V and 1 base from J; bases unmatched to any gene: 9. Germline V gene data show CDR1 as KGHSH and CDR2 as LQKENI. The CDR3 loop is CASAPGQAGNTEAFF. Here the CDR3 DNA reads TGTGCCAGCGCGCCGGGACAGGCCGGGAACACTGAAGCTTTCTTT.

The chain has TRBV4-3 and TRBJ2-3; TRBD2 matches 8 bases. V lost 4 bases to trimming and J lost 6 bases; unmatched junction nucleotides: 3. CDR3 length equals 13 residues. Germline V gives CDR1 LGHNA, CDR2 YSLEER. The CDR3 DNA is TGCGCCAGCAGCCCCCGACTAGCGGATACGCAGTATTTT. Its protein is CASSPRLADTQYF.

This sequence joins TRBV29-1 and TRBJ1-4, with D perhaps TRBD1 (6 bases). This CDR3 contains 13 residues. In germline, CDR1 is SQVTM, CDR2 ANQGSEA. V was trimmed by 5 bases and J by 4 bases, leaving 11 bases between them. CDR3 sequence: CSVRGGGNEKLFF. CDR3 sequence (DNA): TGCAGCGTTCGAGGGGGTGGTAATGAAAAACTGTTTTTT.

The V and J genes are TRBV10-3 and TRBJ1-1, with D possibly TRBD1 on 6 matching bases. The V gene's germline CDR1 is ENHRY and CDR2 SYGVKD. The length of the CDR3 is 14 residues. Between the trimmed V and J ends, which lost 6 bases and 0 bases, there was a span of 11 bases. In DNA, the CDR3 is TGTGCCATCAGCCCAGGGGACCTGAACACTGAAGCTTTCTTT. This gives the protein CAISPGDLNTEAFF.

The chain couples TRBV27 to TRBJ2-7; 9 bases agree with TRBD1. The V gene end was trimmed by 4 bases and the J gene end by 7 bases; junction bases not matched to a gene: 11. The CDR3 contains 15 residues. Germline loops: CDR1 MNHEY, CDR2 SMNVEV (reference sequence). The CDR3 sequence is CASSSYRGLMREQYF. In DNA form, the CDR3 reads TGTGCCAGCAGTTCGTACAGGGGGCTAATGAGGGAGCAGTACTTC.

The chain is built from TRBV9 and TRBJ1-2, with TRBD1 matching over 7 bases. Trimming at V came to 1 base and at J to 8 bases, leaving 5 bases not matched to a gene. CDR3 size: 13 residues. Germline CDR1 SGDLS, CDR2 YYNGEE. The CDR3 spells CASSVTGAQGYTF. CDR3 nucleotide sequence: TGTGCCAGCAGCGTAACAGGGGCGCAAGGCTACACCTTC.

Only one count was recorded for this clone. The V and J genes are TRBV4-1 and TRBJ1-2; a weak D match, TRBD1 (6 bases). V lost 4 bases, J lost 3 bases, and 18 bases lay in between. The CDR3 runs 16 residues. From germline, CDR1 is MGHRA and CDR2 YSYEKL. The CDR3 here is CASSPGGGGSDYGYTF. The CDR3 DNA reads TGCGCCAGCAGCCCCGGAGGGGGGGGGAGTGACTATGGCTACACCTTC.